This passage covers 18 T cell receptor beta chains from one sample sequenced in a study of T cells in Graves' hyperthyroidism and ophthalmopathy. Authors of the study amplified TCR beta CDR3 regions from RNA transcripts. The primer set for the first-round RT-PCR of the TCR CDR3 was HTBI. TCRdb re-called the multiplex PCR reads through MiXCR, storing one row per CDR3 protein. The sample carries hundreds of thousands of distinct CDR3 sequences, just under 45% recorded once. Sequenced input: peripheral blood or thyroid tissue (not recorded which). The receptors originated from an adult man with Graves' disease, either hyperthyroidism or ophthalmopathy (not recorded which).

This chain uses TRBV9 with TRBJ1-1; TRBD1 aligns across 7 bases. The CDR3 is made up of 14 amino acids. CDR1 and CDR2 from the germline V gene are SGDLS and YYNGEE. Trimming removed 4 bases from V and 6 bases from J; junction bases left unmatched: 9. As DNA, the CDR3 is TGTGCCAGCAGCCAAAGACAGGGATCCGCTGAAGCTTTCTTT. It specifies CASSQRQGSAEAFF.

This clonotype has more than one count but fewer than ten. The rearrangement uses TRBV20-1 and TRBJ1-2; D might be TRBD1 (5 bases). Germline CDR1 reads DFQATT; CDR2 reads SNEGSKA (reference sequence). The CDR3 loop spans 16 amino acids. Trimming stripped 5 bases from V and 2 bases from J, with 21 bases between. Here the CDR3 reads CSASLLRFGANYGYTF. The CDR3 DNA sequence: TGCAGTGCTTCCCTTCTCAGGTTCGGGGCCAACTATGGCTACACCTTC.

This sequence joins TRBV10-3 and TRBJ1-1; 7 nucleotides agree with TRBD1. CDR1 is ENHRY, CDR2 SYGVKD, per germline. CDR3 length: 13 amino acids. The V and J ends lost 6 bases and 0 bases, in that order; junction bases with no gene match: 1. The CDR3 DNA sequence: TGTGCCATCAGGCAGGGGGTGAACACTGAAGCTTTCTTT. It specifies CAIRQGVNTEAFF.

This clonotype showed up just a few times. The genes are TRBV12-3 or TRBV12-4 and TRBJ1-2; 7 bases match TRBD1. V was clipped by 6 bases and J by 5 bases; unmatched bases: 6. This CDR3 has 13 residues. In DNA form, the CDR3 reads TGTGCCAGCAGCCCTGGACAGGAGTATGGCTACACCTTC. As protein: CASSPGQEYGYTF.

The chain has TRBV29-1 and TRBJ1-2; D gene unclear. The CDR3 covers 12 residues. Germline V gene sequence: CDR1 SQVTM, CDR2 ANQGSEA. The CDR3: CSSFDGIGGYTF. CDR3 nucleotide sequence: TGCAGTTCGTTCGACGGCATTGGTGGCTACACCTTC. Full variable domain (outside the CDR3, taken from reference TRBV29-1 and TRBJ1-2): SAVISQKPSRDICQRGTSLTIQCQVDSQVTMMFWYRQQPGQSLTLIATANQGSEATYESGFVIDKFPISRPNLTFSTLTVSNMSPEDSSIYLCSSFDGIGGYTFGSGTRLTVV.

This clonotype was detected once. This chain links TRBV12-3 or TRBV12-4 with TRBJ1-4; D gene uncertain. The germline V and J ends were trimmed by 6 bases and 3 bases, with 14 bases remaining between them. The CDR3 has 15 residues. This CDR3 is CASSPPGSANEKLFF. CDR3 nucleotide sequence: TGTGCCAGCAGCCCCCCGGGCAGTGCTAATGAAAAACTGTTTTTT.

This clonotype occurred a few times. The chain carries TRBV20-1 and TRBJ1-4; D remains unclear. The V end lost 1 base, the J end lost 5 bases, and 8 bases lay between the germline ends. The CDR3 covers 13 residues. Germline assignment: CDR1 DFQATT and CDR2 SNEGSKA (reference sequence). CDR3 nucleotide sequence: TGCAGTGCTAGAGGGGGATGGAATGAAAAACTGTTTTTT. Translating gives CSARGGWNEKLFF.

There are many counts of this clonotype. This rearrangement joins TRBV24-1 to TRBJ2-7; D tentatively reads TRBD1 or TRBD2 (6 bases each). This CDR3 has 16 residues. Trimming pared 8 bases from V and 5 bases from J, leaving 24 bases between. Per the germline V gene, CDR1 is KGHDR and CDR2 is SFDVKD. CDR3 DNA: TGTGCCACCATGCCCCCCAGCGGAGGGGGGTTACACGAGCAGTACTTC. Translating gives CATMPPSGGGLHEQYF.

The sample holds many counts of this clonotype. The chain combines TRBV24-1 with TRBJ1-5; D is unclear. This CDR3 contains 12 residues. Between the trimmed V and J ends, which lost 9 bases and 4 bases, there was a span of 9 bases. Germline V lookup: CDR1 KGHDR, CDR2 SFDVKD. The CDR3 DNA follows: TGTGCCACCCAGGAGGGAAATCAGCCCCAGCATTTT. It yields the protein CATQEGNQPQHF.

Comment on this clonotype: A read error may be the cause here, since a much bigger clone is one base away. This CDR3 reads CASSEDSFGYTF. Here the CDR3 DNA reads TGTGCCAGCAGTGAAGACTCTTTTGGCTACACCTTC. The rearrangement links TRBV12-3 or TRBV12-4 to TRBJ1-2; D is unclear. Trimming took 5 bases from V and 7 from J, leaving 11 bases between them. This CDR3 spans 12 amino acids.

V is TRBV2 and J is TRBJ1-4; weak D call: TRBD1 (6 bases). Trimming shortened V by 6 bases and J by 4 bases, and 12 bases separated the two germline ends. This CDR3 has 14 residues. From germline, CDR1 is SNHLY and CDR2 FYNNEI. The CDR3 is CASSSTDSNEKLFF. DNA of the CDR3: TGTGCCAGCAGCTCGACGGACAGTAATGAAAAACTGTTTTTT.

For this clonotype: The junction does not match germline at one end; this may be a read error. The genes are TRBV10-3 and TRBJ2-7; D may correspond to TRBD1 or TRBD2 (5 bases each). The CDR3 is made up of 14 amino acids. CDR1 is ENHRY, CDR2 SYGVKD, per germline. The chain's CDR3 is CASSYDGTVREQYF. DNA for the CDR3: TGTGCCAGCAGTTACGACGGGACCGTCAGGGAGCAGTACTTC.

This chain links TRBV5-6 with TRBJ1-1; D remains ambiguous. V was pared by 4 bases and J by 4 bases, with 17 bases between. Germline CDR1 SGHDT, CDR2 YYEEEE. The CDR3 is 15 amino acids. The CDR3 DNA reads TGTGCCAGCAGCCAAGATTGGGCATCGGTCACTGAAGCTTTCTTT. Its translation is CASSQDWASVTEAFF.

This clonotype turned up a few times. The chain carries TRBV10-3 and TRBJ2-2; TRBD2 agrees at 10 bases. Germline V gene sequence: CDR1 ENHRY, CDR2 SYGVKD. This CDR3 has 18 amino acids. With 3 bases clipped from V and 4 bases from J, the junction kept 11 bases outside the gene matches. The CDR3 DNA is TGTGCCATCAGTGATATGAGGCTAGCGGGGGAAACCACCGGGGAGCTGTTTTTT. It translates to CAISDMRLAGETTGELFF.

J is TRBJ1-4 and V is TRBV25-1, with 12 positions matching TRBD1. Unmatched junction bases numbered 8, after V lost 6 bases and J lost 3 bases. The germline CDR1 and CDR2 sequences are MGHDK and SYGVNS. CDR3 length equals 17 residues. The DNA for the CDR3 is TGTGCCAGCAGCCGCCGGGGACAGGGGGCGGCTAATGAAAAACTGTTTTTT. Amino acid sequence: CASSRRGQGAANEKLFF.

At least ten counts were recorded for this clonotype. This chain links TRBV2 with TRBJ1-4, with TRBD1 matching 7 bases. Germline assignment: CDR1 SNHLY and CDR2 FYNNEI. CDR3 length equals 15 residues. Trimming at V came to 3 bases and at J to 3 bases, leaving 4 bases not matched to a gene. The CDR3 spells CASSDPGQPNEKLFF. The CDR3 bases are TGTGCCAGCAGTGACCCGGGACAGCCTAATGAAAAACTGTTTTTT.

The chain combines TRBV2 with TRBJ1-4, with TRBD1 as a possible D gene (6 bases). The CDR3 covers 15 residues. Trimming removed 2 bases from V and 2 bases from J, with 9 bases in between. Germline V gene sequence: CDR1 SNHLY, CDR2 FYNNEI. This CDR3 reads CASSERGATNEKLFF. DNA of the CDR3: TGTGCCAGCAGTGAACGGGGGGCCACTAATGAAAAACTGTTTTTT. The variable domain in full, completed from reference TRBV2 and TRBJ1-4, reads EPEVTQTPSHQVTQMGQEVILRCVPISNHLYFYWYRQILGQKVEFLVSFYNNEISEKSEIFDDQFSVERPDGSNFTLKIRSTKLEDSAMYFCASSERGATNEKLFFGSGTQLSVL.

The rearrangement joins TRBV12-3 or TRBV12-4 to TRBJ1-1; the D is unclear. Trimming left V 6 bases short and J 1 base short, with 9 bases between. This CDR3 has 13 amino acids. CDR3 DNA: TGTGCCAGCAGCGAACAGAGGAACACTGAAGCTTTCTTT. This codes for CASSEQRNTEAFF.